The 28 T cell receptor beta chains given below trace back to one sample, sequenced in a study of patients and donors after allogeneic stem cell transplantation. TCRdb itself ran the RT-PCR reads through MiXCR, one entry per CDR3 protein. The table records 200,000 to 250,000 distinct CDR3 sequences, around 14% of them present only once. The specimen sequenced was blood, either unsorted or a sorted T cell fraction (not recorded which). These receptor sequences come from a human donor who was either an allogeneic HSCT recipient or a stem cell or donor lymphocyte infusion donor (not recorded which). It is not recorded whose cells these are; they may come from a transplant donor.

The rearrangement links TRBV21-1 to TRBJ2-6; TRBD2 reflects the table's D call only, with no check against the DNA. TRBV21-1 is termed a pseudogene. The length of the CDR3 is 17 residues. The CDR3 sequence: CASSKGEVDSGANVLTF. The CDR3 DNA follows: TGTGCCAGCAGCAAAGGGGAGGTCGACTCTGGGGCCAACGTCCTGACTTTC.

This clonotype was seen only once. V and J are TRBV23-1 and TRBJ1-5; maybe TRBD1 (6 bases). TRBV23-1 is an ORF, with its function uncertain. V was shortened by 0 bases and J by 2 bases, with 20 bases between the two germline ends. This CDR3 spans 19 amino acids. The CDR3 sequence: CASSQSMDRGQRGNQPQHF. Here the CDR3 DNA reads TGCGCCAGCAGTCAATCAATGGATCGGGGACAACGAGGCAATCAGCCCCAGCATTTT.

This rearrangement joins TRBV2 to TRBJ1-1, with D possibly matching TRBD1 (5 bases). The CDR3 extends over 14 amino acids. V lost 6 bases and J lost 0, with 11 bases in between. Germline loops: CDR1 SNHLY, CDR2 FYNNEI. The CDR3 nucleotides read TGTGCCAGCAGAAGACAGAACATGAACACTGAAGCTTTCTTT. Translated, it gives CASRRQNMNTEAFF. Full variable domain (rest looked up from reference TRBV2 and TRBJ1-1): EPEVTQTPSHQVTQMGQEVILRCVPISNHLYFYWYRQILGQKVEFLVSFYNNEISEKSEIFDDQFSVERPDGSNFTLKIRSTKLEDSAMYFCASRRQNMNTEAFFGQGTRLTVV.

This clonotype was counted only a few times. The chain combines TRBV5-6 with TRBJ2-7, with TRBD2 matching 9 bases. This CDR3 has 14 residues. Germline CDR1 SGHDT, CDR2 YYEEEE. V was pared by 5 bases and J by 7 bases, with 10 bases of the junction left unmatched. The CDR3 DNA reads as TGTGCCAGCAGGGCGGGGGGGAATCCTCGGGAGCAGTACTTC. As protein: CASRAGGNPREQYF.

The chain is built from TRBV5-6 and TRBJ2-3, with unresolved D. Germline loops: CDR1 SGHDT, CDR2 YYEEEE. V was trimmed by 2 bases and J by 1 base, leaving 14 bases between them. CDR3 size: 16 residues. The DNA for the CDR3 is TGTGCCAGCAGCTTCAGGTCGGCGTCACGCACAGATACGCAGTATTTT. Its protein product is CASSFRSASRTDTQYF.

This clonotype has more than one count but fewer than ten. V is TRBV12-3 or TRBV12-4 and J is TRBJ1-2; 8 bases are a match to TRBD1. This CDR3 has 14 residues. V trimming: 5 bases; J trimming: 7 bases; junction bases outside the gene matches: 9. Here the CDR3 DNA reads TGTGCCAGCAGTCTCCCGGACAGGGCGGGTGGCTACACCTTC. Protein product: CASSLPDRAGGYTF.

The chain uses TRBV25-1 and TRBJ2-2; 8 bases align to TRBD1. CDR1 is MGHDK and CDR2 is SYGVNS in the germline V gene. Trimming cost V 3 bases and J 3 bases; bases outside gene matches: 0. This CDR3 region has 14 residues. CDR3 loop: CASSEDRDTGELFF. In DNA, the CDR3 is TGTGCCAGCAGTGAGGACAGGGACACCGGGGAGCTGTTTTTT. Together with reference TRBV25-1 and TRBJ2-2, the CDR3 gives the full variable domain: EADIYQTPRYLVIGTGKKITLECSQTMGHDKMYWYQQDPGMELHLIHYSYGVNSTEKGDLSSESTVSRIRTEHFPLTLESARPSHTSQYLCASSEDRDTGELFFGEGSRLTVL.

Ten or more counts support this clonotype. The V gene is TRBV12-3 or TRBV12-4, the J gene TRBJ2-7; 8 nucleotides agree with TRBD1. This CDR3 is 14 amino acids long. V lost 3 bases, J lost 4 bases, and 5 bases stayed unmatched. The CDR3 nucleotides are TGTGCCAGCAGTTTCCAGGGGGCTCCGTACGAGCAGTACTTC. This encodes CASSFQGAPYEQYF.

This clonotype was detected once. V usage is TRBV5-4 and J usage is TRBJ1-2, with 8 bases aligning to TRBD1. The CDR3 length is 15 residues. After removal of 4 bases from V and 2 bases from J, the junction contained 7 bases not matched to a gene. Germline CDR1 and CDR2: SGHNT and YYREEE (reference sequence). DNA of the CDR3: TGTGCCAGCAGCGAAAGCAGGGGGCGCAACTATGGCTACACCTTC. Protein sequence: CASSESRGRNYGYTF.

The chain recombines TRBV4-1 with TRBJ2-6, with D tentatively TRBD1 (6 bases). CDR1 and CDR2 from the germline V gene are MGHRA and YSYEKL. The V and J ends lost 2 bases and 2 bases respectively, with 7 bases between them. This CDR3 is 15 amino acids long. The CDR3 nucleotides read TGCGCCAGCAGCCAAACAGGGACTGGGGCCAACGTCCTGACTTTC. Translated, it gives CASSQTGTGANVLTF.

This clonotype was seen ten or more times. The chain links TRBV19 to TRBJ2-7; 10 nucleotides line up with TRBD1. The CDR3 is 15 residues long. J was trimmed by 5 bases and V by 3 bases; bases with no gene match: 7. Germline lookup yields CDR1 LNHDA and CDR2 SQIVND (reference sequence). The CDR3 is CASSISRDRGHEQYF. The CDR3 nucleotides are TGTGCCAGTAGTATCTCTAGGGACAGGGGTCACGAGCAGTACTTC.

This clonotype was counted a few times. V usage is TRBV6-2 or TRBV6-3 and J usage is TRBJ2-3, with D perhaps TRBD2 (6 bases). From germline, CDR1 is MNHEY and CDR2 SVGEGT. The CDR3 runs 15 residues. With 7 bases removed from V and 3 bases from J, the gap between germline ends came to 17 bases. CDR3 protein: CASTDPHSGTDTQYF. The CDR3 region has the DNA TGTGCCAGCACCGACCCGCATAGCGGTACAGATACGCAGTATTTT.

The V and J genes are TRBV14 and TRBJ2-5, with D maybe TRBD2 (6 bases). Trimming pared 0 bases from V and 5 bases from J, leaving 13 bases between. Germline lookup yields CDR1 SGHDN and CDR2 FVKESK. This CDR3 is built from 15 residues. Written as DNA, the CDR3 is TGTGCCAGCAGCCAAGACGGAGGGTTTGGGGAGACCCAGTACTTC. Translation gives CASSQDGGFGETQYF.

V usage is TRBV2 and J usage is TRBJ2-2; D gene uncertain. Germline V gives CDR1 SNHLY, CDR2 FYNNEI. The CDR3 loop spans 13 amino acids. With 2 bases removed from V and 7 bases from J, the gap between germline ends came to 8 bases. DNA for the CDR3: TGTGCCAGCAGTGAAATACAGAACGGGGAGCTGTTTTTT. Residues: CASSEIQNGELFF.

The CDR3 spells CASSELLGNEQFF. CDR3 DNA sequence: TGTGCCAGCAGTGAGCTATTGGGCAATGAGCAGTTCTTC. V usage is TRBV6-2 or TRBV6-3 and J usage is TRBJ2-1; D is unresolved. V shed 5 bases and J shed 6 bases, with 11 bases lying between them. The CDR3 sequence is 13 residues long. Looked up from germline, CDR1 is MNHEY and CDR2 is SVGEGT.

The chain employs TRBV20-1 and TRBJ1-2, with 8 bases matching TRBD1. Germline V gene lookup returns CDR1 DFQATT and CDR2 SNEGSKA (reference sequence). V shed 5 bases and J 7 bases; nucleotides not matched to a gene: 12. This CDR3 has 14 residues. This CDR3 reads CSAGPGGQGVGYTF. The CDR3 DNA reads as TGCAGTGCTGGCCCCGGCGGACAGGGTGTTGGCTACACCTTC.

This clonotype has just a few counts. The rearrangement uses TRBV5-6 and TRBJ1-2, with TRBD1 matching over 10 bases. This CDR3 has 15 residues. Trimming removed 4 bases from V and 3 bases from J; junction bases left unmatched: 6. Germline V gene sequence: CDR1 SGHDT, CDR2 YYEEEE. CDR3 nucleotides: TGTGCCAGCAGCCACGGTGGACAGGGGGACTATGGCTACACCTTC. This codes for CASSHGGQGDYGYTF.

The V and J genes are TRBV9 and TRBJ2-5; perhaps TRBD1 as D (6 bases). The CDR3 is 19 amino acids. V lost 0 bases to trimming and J lost 0 bases, with 21 bases between them. In germline, CDR1 is SGDLS, CDR2 YYNGEE. In nucleotides, the CDR3 is TGTGCCAGCAGCGTAGGAGAGGAGGTTCCGGGACACTACCAAGAGACCCAGTACTTC. The encoded protein is CASSVGEEVPGHYQETQYF. Variable domain in full (rest from reference TRBV9 and TRBJ2-5): DSGVTQTPKHLITATGQRVTLRCSPRSGDLSVYWYQQSLDQGLQFLIQYYNGEERAKGNILERFSAQQFPDLHSELNLSSLELGDSALYFCASSVGEEVPGHYQETQYFGPGTRLLVL.

This clonotype appeared many times. V usage is TRBV3-1 and J usage is TRBJ1-4; 11 positions match TRBD1. Germline CDR1 is LGHDT and CDR2 is YNNKEL (reference sequence). The trim removed 3 bases at V and 7 bases at J, leaving 4 bases unmatched. CDR3 size: 15 residues. The DNA of the CDR3 is TGTGCCAGCAGCCAGAGGACAGGGGGCGTTGAAAAACTGTTTTTT. This translates into CASSQRTGGVEKLFF.

The CDR3 sequence is CASSQDSEKLFF. The CDR3 DNA sequence: TGCGCCAGCAGCCAAGACAGTGAAAAACTGTTTTTT. This chain joins TRBV4-1 and TRBJ1-4; no definite D call. Germline loops: CDR1 MGHRA, CDR2 YSYEKL. The CDR3 is 12 amino acids. Between the trimmed V and J ends, which lost 0 bases and 7 bases, there was a span of 3 bases.

Ten or more counts support this clonotype. CDR3 nucleotides: TGTGCCAGCAGCCAGGGAACGGACAGGGGGAGGGAGACCCAGTACTTC. As protein: CASSQGTDRGRETQYF. V is TRBV4-2 and J is TRBJ2-5, with 10 bases that match TRBD1. Germline CDR1 reads LGHNA; CDR2 reads YNFKEQ. CDR3 length equals 16 residues. Trimming removed 3 bases from V and 5 bases from J; junction bases left unmatched: 9.

The chain couples TRBV6-2 or TRBV6-3 to TRBJ1-2; D ambiguous. This CDR3 is built from 16 residues. Germline V gene sequence: CDR1 MNHEY, CDR2 SVGEGT. The V end was cut by 5 bases, the J end by 0 bases, with 16 bases between. The CDR3 DNA reads TGTGCCAGCAGTCGCCTACCGCAGATCGCTAACTATGGCTACACCTTC. Translated, it gives CASSRLPQIANYGYTF.

About this clonotype: The limits of the CDR3 on the DNA are not certain, so only TCRdb's listed CDR3 is given. The chain joins TRBV6-1 to TRBJ2-2; the D call of TRBD2 is as the table states it, not checked on the DNA. The CDR3 numbers 17 amino acids, ends counted. Per germline, CDR1 MNHNS and CDR2 SASEGT. The CDR3 sequence: CASILAGEVRSRGAVFF.

This clonotype was observed a handful of times. V and J are TRBV20-1 and TRBJ1-1; D is unresolved. The CDR3 length is 14 residues. Germline CDR1 and CDR2: DFQATT and SNEGSKA (reference sequence). Trimming stripped 3 bases from V and 1 base from J, with 12 bases between. CDR3 protein: CSARSGIGNTEAFF. DNA of the CDR3: TGCAGTGCTAGGTCCGGGATAGGGAACACTGAAGCTTTCTTT.

The chain uses TRBV10-3 and TRBJ2-1; 7 bases align to TRBD2. Germline V gene lookup returns CDR1 ENHRY and CDR2 SYGVKD. The V segment lost 6 bases and the J segment 5 bases; nucleotides outside the gene matches: 4. The CDR3 has 13 amino acids. Here the CDR3 DNA reads TGTGCCATCAGGGTGACTAGCAACAATGAGCAGTTCTTC. Translation gives CAIRVTSNNEQFF.

This clonotype has a count of ten or more. This chain connects TRBV4-3 to TRBJ2-7; 10 positions match TRBD1. Germline CDR1 is LGHNA and CDR2 is YSLEER. The CDR3 consists of 15 residues. V dropped 6 bases and J dropped 7; count of bases not matched to a gene: 12. DNA of the CDR3: TGCGCCAGCAGTCCCACGGGACAGGGGAGAGGAGAGCAGTACTTC. It translates to CASSPTGQGRGEQYF.

This clonotype was counted many times. The chain joins TRBV15 to TRBJ1-1; D perhaps matches TRBD1 (6 bases). CDR1 is LNHNV, CDR2 YYDKDF, per germline (reference sequence). There are 18 residues in the CDR3. The V end lost 0 bases, the J end lost 1 base, and 18 bases lay between the germline ends. CDR3 nucleotide sequence: TGTGCCACCAGCAGAGACCCCCCGGGGGAGACAGGGAACACTGAAGCTTTCTTT. Protein product: CATSRDPPGETGNTEAFF.

Only a few counts were recorded for this clonotype. This rearrangement joins TRBV6-1 to TRBJ1-3, with 7 positions matching TRBD1. J gave up 0 bases and V 5 bases, and 4 bases lay outside the gene matches. Germline values: CDR1 MNHNS, CDR2 SASEGT. The CDR3 runs 15 residues. The CDR3 is CASSRTGVSGNTIYF. DNA of the CDR3: TGTGCCAGCAGTCGAACAGGGGTCTCTGGAAACACCATATATTTT.